This T cell receptor beta chain was recovered during a study of cytomegalovirus exposure and HLA in healthy donors (dated by TCRdb to 2016 to 2017). Concerning the study at large: According to an earlier analysis of several hundred of the donors, some 180 million T cells yielded 95 million to 140 million unique TCR beta sequences and less than 300 Gb of sequence data. An early release that covered some 640 HLA-typed donors contained about 290 gigabases of sequencing data and about 84 million unique TCR sequences. The genetic ancestry cluster associated with self-reported Caucasian donors included around four fifths of the roughly 360 genotyped donors. The study aimed to test whether signatures of past pathogen exposure could be identified by cataloging public T cell receptors. The study profiled the T cell repertoires of about 720 subjects by immunosequencing and related them to cytomegalovirus serostatus. Besides the first cohort of 666 subjects, a separate validation cohort made up of some 110 different subjects was used. The study combined high-throughput TCR immunosequencing, statistical association of individual TCRs with disease status, and machine learning to predict cytomegalovirus infection status. A later analysis re-examined previously published TCR beta repertoires from around 670 donors and added high-resolution HLA genotyping to investigate patterns of TCR occurrence. The later analysis used no new phenotypic data to find candidate immune exposures, relying instead on TCR beta sequences and their occurrence across donors. An earlier analysis of approximately 630 of the donors applied high-throughput TCR beta sequencing to assess whether each TCR beta V gene segment acted as functional or pseudogenic. Donor age, sex, ethnicity and CMV serostatus were collected together with the repertoire data. A later genetic analysis used genome-wide SNP genotypes for about 60% of the roughly 700 donors, treating that subset as a discovery cohort. All discovery cohort repertoires had been generated using a single sequencing platform. Class I and class II HLA loci were covered by the typing at four-digit resolution. Typing coverage varied by locus: about 620-630 donors for A, B, C, DRB1 and DQB1; about 520 for DQA1; nearly 610 for DPA1; about 450 for DPB1. Because of strong linkage in the cohort, roughly five DR-DQ haplotypes were treated as single units for association and clustering. Among 350 to 400 genotyped donors of the cohort, an average of around 240,000 unique TCR beta nucleotide sequences were sequenced per donor, 15% to 20% of them non-productive. What the work shows at the level of the full study, not this receptor alone: The study listed 150 to 200 TCR beta chains as associated with cytomegalovirus. Because HLA typing was missing for some donors at each locus, association tests included only the typed subset. In both the original and validation cohorts, the classifier was reported to diagnose cytomegalovirus status with high specificity and sensitivity. A further reported finding was that TCR beta sequences accurately predicted the HLA-A and HLA-B alleles for most subjects in the first cohort. Most TCR sequences were observed very rarely across donors, whereas some public TCRs were present in many individuals. Several of the top co-occurrence clusters appeared to be linked to parvovirus B19, influenza, CMV and Epstein-Barr virus, according to a later analysis. The cohort was sequenced for TCR beta chains only, and without alpha or paired-chain data the features that could be detected were limited. According to a later genetic analysis, donors in an Asian-associated ancestry cluster had fewer N-insertions in productive TCRs than the approximately 670-donor mean. Because counts were too low, seventeen rarely observed V segments, including chromosome 9 orphons, were excluded from the earlier analysis of several hundred of the donors. Presence/absence analyses assumed roughly uniform sequencing depth across donors, an assumption that may not hold. According to a later analysis, most CMV-associated TCR beta chains appeared to be HLA-restricted, and the HLA associations seemed to be driven largely by CMV exposure. A later genetic analysis associated a missense DCLRE1C variant with V-gene and J-gene trimming of TCR beta chains, and an independent cohort replicated the association. The only immune exposure information available for the cohort was CMV serostatus. Assigning TCR associations to individual alleles was difficult when HLA alleles, especially DR and DQ, strongly co-occurred. Compared with equally common non-associated chains, HLA-associated TCR beta chains in a later analysis were more clonally expanded and had lower generation probabilities. It was suggested by the authors that the approach could potentially be generalized to other disease states and immunological phenotypes. An earlier analysis of several hundred of the donors showed that most TCR beta V segments appeared in productive rearrangements either about 87% or about 30% of the time, which broadly matched IMGT annotations. A cluster of highly shared sequence variants was judged likely to represent a technical artifact of the sequencing pipeline. In vitro tests confirmed that three of the cytomegalovirus-associated TCR beta chains recognize cytomegalovirus antigens. Specific HLA alleles were associated with about 17,000 TCR beta sequences at a false discovery rate of 0.05 in a later analysis. According to a later analysis, TCR association rates differed among HLA loci, with DRB1 alleles showing the most associated TCRs and HLA-C alleles showing the fewest. Correlated functional status among segregating V segments might be attributable to linkage disequilibrium, but an unknown experimental factor could not be ruled out.

The cohort comprised fewer than 700 healthy bone marrow donors. All cohort members were sampled while nominally healthy, although unrecorded immune exposures were likely present. The donor tested CMV seropositive, placing the donor among the 290 or so seropositive members of the cohort. Each donor provided a peripheral blood sample, and peripheral blood mononuclear cells were used for TCR beta sequencing. The Qiagen DNeasy Blood Extraction Kit was used to extract genomic DNA from the blood cell samples. Preparation of the library involved the immunoSEQ multiplex PCR assay. A mixture of 60 forward primers for TCR Vbeta segments and 13 reverse primers for TCR Jbeta segments was used in the multiplex PCR. Amplification of the CDR3 region of rearranged TCR beta genes was performed with a multiplex PCR assay on genomic DNA. The Illumina HiSeq System was used to sequence the amplified TCR beta libraries as 87-base-pair reads. The authors' pipeline ran thus. A later analysis tallied some 79 million unique TCR beta chains across the 700 or so repertoires, and about 12 million of those chains were shared by two or more donors. To remove PCR and sequencing errors, raw reads were error-corrected and collapsed into unique sequences using a nearest-neighbor algorithm that merged closely related sequences. CDR3 sequences were aligned to IMGT reference sequences to assign V, D and J gene segments. For a sequence to be retained, a match of at least six nucleotides to both a V gene segment and a J gene segment was required. A rearrangement was called productive if the CDR3 had no stop codons and remained in frame with V and J, and every other rearrangement was called non-productive. Following IMGT convention, CDR3 was defined as the stretch from the second conserved V-encoded cysteine to the conserved J-encoded phenylalanine. The earlier analysis of about 610 of the donors excluded sequences that lacked an unambiguous match to a single V gene segment. In an earlier analysis of 587 of the donors, V segments were called functional above 56.7% productive rearrangements and were called segregating when the between-donor standard deviation exceeded 5%. A statistical classification framework was developed to diagnose cytomegalovirus status using the catalog of TCR beta chain sequences. A later analysis assigned V and J genes by comparing TCR nucleotide sequences with IMGT/GENE-DB human TR gene sequences. In a later analysis, CDR3 sequences and most-parsimonious VDJ recombination scenarios were assigned using the TCRdist pipeline. A later analysis defined each TCR beta chain by its CDR3 amino acid sequence plus V-gene family, and excluded reads lacking a unique V-gene family. As a way to deal with suspected cross-contamination and a sequencing artifact, a later analysis dropped more than 500 nucleotide sequences that were highly shared and had low generation probability. In a later analysis, a clonal expansion index was calculated for each public chain from normalized within-repertoire ranks of inferred template counts. In a later analysis, generation probabilities were computed with a VDJ recombination model fitted to out-of-frame rearrangements, and the resulting probabilities were checked against IGoR. In a later analysis, hypergeometric tests were used to score TCR-TCR, TCR-HLA and TCR-CMV co-occurrence, with a repertoire-size bias correction applied to TCR pairs. To estimate false discovery rates, a later analysis permuted the HLA or CMV assignments 20 times. In a later analysis, co-occurring TCRs were grouped using DBSCAN, with TCRdist sequence similarity added in when clustering inside HLA-allele-positive subsets. Repertoires with fewer than 30,000 or more than 120,000 public chains were left out of co-occurrence clustering, as were several repertoires with anomalous nucleotide sharing. The immuneACCESS repertoire file appears here via TCRdb, limited to in-frame rearrangements. These files lack a portion of the clones; in checked studies, under half of the deficit traces to unresolved V genes, and the cause of the others is not known. V, J and clone size were drawn from that table, and D and trimming were deduced from the DNA. The sample table lists 130,000 to 150,000 clones, 74% of them with a count of one. The biggest ten clones account for roughly 4.5% of the sample.

Remarks on this clone: Its antigen is still unknown. Within one base of it there is no much larger clone, and no base qualities were kept.

Sequencing input: PBMCs. The receptor's source is a man between 18 and 35 years old in good health and CMV-seropositive.

The DNA sequence follows: TGTGCCAGCAGTGAAGCGTATTCACCCCTCCACTTT. Translation gives CASSEAYSPLHF. The rearrangement joined TRBV25-1 to TRBJ1-6; the D gene assignment is ambiguous. CDR1 MGHDK and CDR2 SYGVNS were looked up in the germline V gene. From the cysteine through the phenylalanine, the CDR3 covers 12 amino acids. Only the CDR3 portion is preserved as DNA: 36 bases, with reading frame beginning at the first base. V sheds 2 bases and J sheds 8 bases, leaving 4 bases between their ends. Here the CDR3 is joined to the reference TRBV25-1 and TRBJ1-6 genes, and the full variable domain is: EADIYQTPRYLVIGTGKKITLECSQTMGHDKMYWYQQDPGMELHLIHYSYGVNSTEKGDLSSESTVSRIRTEHFPLTLESARPSHTSQYLCASSEAYSPLHFGNGTRLTVT.